A selection of T cell receptor beta chains follows, all from one sample in a study of PD-L1 blockade in urothelial cancer. Measured with immunoSEQ multiplex PCR; TCRdb has only the in-frame clones, and not every one. The sample records 83,000 or so clones, around 78% being singletons. The material was PBMCs, obtained around atezolizumab (anti-PD-L1) treatment. The receptor source for this set is a man in his 70s with urothelial cancer. CDR3s include the opening cysteine and the closing phenylalanine or tryptophan. A D gene is named only where the DNA matches it firmly. Some rows have no size entry. The others give once, few or many, or a class for an expanded clone.

NA	TRBV7-2	TRBJ2-1	TRBD1	CASSSWDRVNEQFF	TGTGCCAGCAGCTCCTGGGACAGGGTGAATGAGCAGTTCTTC
NA	TRBV10-2	TRBJ2-3	TRBD1	CASSEKDRAQYF	TGCGCCAGCAGTGAAAAGGACAGGGCGCAGTATTTT
NA	TRBV7-9	TRBJ2-7	TRBD1	CASSPGQAFSYEQYF	TGTGCCAGCAGCCCGGGACAGGCGTTCTCCTACGAGCAGTACTTC
NA	TRBV7-9	TRBJ2-7	NA	CASSLYYEQYF	TGTGCCAGCAGCTTATACTACGAGCAGTACTTC
NA	TRBV7-2	TRBJ2-1	NA	CASSRMRAPGNEQFF	TGTGCCAGCAGCCGAATGAGGGCTCCGGGCAATGAGCAGTTCTTC
NA	TRBV5-1	TRBJ2-5	TRBD2	CASAKGEGRETQYF	TGCGCCAGCGCGAAAGGGGAGGGGCGAGAGACCCAGTACTTC
NA	TRBV10-3	TRBJ2-7	NA	CAISELLPNYEQYF	TGTGCCATCAGTGAACTTCTCCCAAACTACGAGCAGTACTTC
NA	TRBV5-4	TRBJ2-7	NA	CASSNRGLARSYEQYF	TGTGCCAGCAGCAACCGTGGACTGGCCCGCTCCTACGAGCAGTACTTC
NA	TRBV9	TRBJ2-3	TRBD2	CASSAPASGGAGDTQYF	TGTGCCAGCAGCGCACCGGCTAGCGGGGGGGCAGGGGATACGCAGTATTTT
NA	TRBV30	TRBJ2-1	TRBD1	CAWSRDRGRDEQFF	TGTGCCTGGAGCCGGGACAGGGGTAGGGATGAGCAGTTCTTC
NA	TRBV19	TRBJ2-5	NA	CASSIAGVKETQYF	TGTGCCAGTAGTATAGCGGGAGTTAAGGAGACCCAGTACTTC
few	TRBV29-1	TRBJ1-4	NA	CSAVPATNEKLFF	TGCAGCGCTGTTCCCGCAACTAATGAAAAACTGTTTTTT
few	TRBV19	TRBJ2-4	NA	CASKKREKNIQYF	TGTGCCAGTAAAAAACGGGAGAAAAACATTCAGTACTTC
NA	TRBV19	TRBJ2-3	NA	CASSQLGDTQYF	TGTGCCAGTAGTCAACTCGGGGATACGCAGTATTTT
once	TRBV30	TRBJ1-2	NA	CAWTSRTVLFTF	TGTGCCTGGACGTCGAGGACAGTACTCTTTACCTTC
few	TRBV2	TRBJ2-3	TRBD2	CASSLAGGMQSTDTQYF	TGTGCCAGCAGTCTAGCGGGAGGGATGCAGAGCACAGATACGCAGTATTTT
NA	TRBV9	TRBJ2-5	NA	CASSFGAEETQYF	TGTGCCAGCAGTTTTGGAGCAGAAGAGACCCAGTACTTC
NA	TRBV15	TRBJ2-5	NA	CATSRDLLETQYF	TGTGCCACCAGCAGAGATCTTTTGGAGACCCAGTACTTC
NA	TRBV29-1	TRBJ1-1	TRBD1	CSVCTPGTGVEAFF	TGCAGCGTTTGTACCCCCGGGACAGGGGTTGAAGCTTTCTTT
NA	TRBV5-1	TRBJ2-3	TRBD1	CASSSGDRGTTDTQYF	TGCGCCAGCAGCTCCGGAGACAGGGGGACCACAGATACGCAGTATTTT
NA	TRBV9	TRBJ1-1	TRBD1	CASSALPGQSEAFF	TGTGCCAGCAGCGCGCTTCCGGGACAGAGTGAAGCTTTCTTT
NA	TRBV4-1	TRBJ2-5	NA	CASSQALHHGGRRETQYF	TGCGCCAGCAGCCAAGCTCTCCACCACGGGGGGCGTCGGGAGACCCAGTACTTC
NA	TRBV25-1	TRBJ2-3	TRBD2	CASSDPAGADTQYF	TGTGCCAGCAGTGATCCTGCGGGAGCAGATACGCAGTATTTT
NA	TRBV14	TRBJ2-7	NA	CASRDSRSSYEQYF	TGTGCCAGCAGGGACTCTAGGAGCTCCTACGAGCAGTACTTC
NA	TRBV6-5	TRBJ2-1	NA	CASSQGRTNEQFF	TGTGCCAGCAGTCAGGGGCGAACCAATGAGCAGTTCTTC
few	TRBV9	TRBJ2-3	NA	CASSVGNGGGSDTQYF	TGTGCCAGCAGCGTAGGGAACGGGGGAGGTAGTGATACGCAGTATTTT
NA	TRBV19	TRBJ2-4	NA	CASSIDTNPGAKNIQYF	TGTGCCAGTAGTATAGATACCAACCCCGGGGCCAAAAACATTCAGTACTTC
NA	TRBV5-5	TRBJ2-7	TRBD2	CASSLERLAFSDGGYEQYF	TGTGCCAGCAGCTTGGAGAGACTAGCGTTTTCCGATGGGGGCTACGAGCAGTACTTC
NA	TRBV6-6	TRBJ2-2	NA	CASLRQVNTGELFF	TGTGCCAGCCTTAGACAGGTGAACACCGGGGAGCTGTTTTTT
NA	TRBV6-4	TRBJ2-1	NA	CASSEGAAASYNEQFF	TGTGCCAGCAGTGAGGGGGCAGCGGCCTCCTACAATGAGCAGTTCTTC
once	TRBV7-6	TRBJ2-3	TRBD2	CASSATSGGAGDTQYF	TGTGCCAGCAGCGCGACTAGCGGGGGGGCAGGTGATACGCAGTATTTT
NA	TRBV18	TRBJ1-1	NA	CASSPWGETEAFF	TGTGCCAGCTCACCATGGGGGGAAACTGAAGCTTTCTTT
NA	TRBV2	TRBJ1-1	NA	CASSDYRRTGDTEAFF	TGTGCCAGCAGTGATTACAGAAGGACTGGAGACACTGAAGCTTTCTTT
NA	TRBV19	TRBJ1-1	NA	CASNMGGPTRLSTEAFF	TGTGCCAGTAACATGGGTGGCCCGACAAGGTTAAGCACTGAAGCTTTCTTT
NA	TRBV13	TRBJ2-2	TRBD2	CASSPEGLAGRIAGELFF	TGTGCCAGCAGCCCCGAGGGACTAGCGGGAAGGATAGCCGGGGAGCTGTTTTTT
NA	TRBV2	TRBJ2-5	NA	CASSSSAGRGETQYF	TGTGCCAGCAGTTCCTCGGCGGGGCGGGGAGAGACCCAGTACTTC
few	TRBV6-5	TRBJ2-2	TRBD1	CASSRDRNTGELFF	TGTGCCAGCAGCCGGGACAGGAACACCGGGGAGCTGTTTTTT
NA	TRBV9	TRBJ2-1	TRBD2	CASSPRLAGGNEQFF	TGTGCCAGCAGCCCCCGACTAGCGGGGGGTAATGAGCAGTTCTTC
NA	TRBV19	TRBJ1-1	NA	CASSKVWRDTEAFF	TGTGCCAGTAGTAAAGTGTGGAGGGACACTGAAGCTTTCTTT
NA	TRBV6-1	TRBJ2-7	TRBD1	CASSRDRTTYEQYF	TGTGCCAGCAGCCGGGACAGAACTACCTACGAGCAGTACTTC
NA	TRBV2	TRBJ2-5	TRBD1	CASSARDRGIETQYF	TGTGCCAGCAGCGCCAGAGACAGGGGGATAGAGACCCAGTACTTC
NA	TRBV21-1	TRBJ2-7	NA	CASSSSGGQGAHEQYF	TGTGCCAGCAGCTCCTCAGGGGGCCAGGGGGCCCACGAGCAGTACTTC
NA	TRBV4-2	TRBJ1-1	NA	CASSQASLGLEAFF	TGTGCCAGCAGCCAAGCCTCGCTGGGACTTGAAGCTTTCTTT
NA	TRBV27	TRBJ2-7	TRBD2	CASSTSGRLDEQYF	TGTGCCAGCAGTACTAGCGGGAGACTTGACGAGCAGTACTTC
once	TRBV18	TRBJ2-7	TRBD2	CASSPAGESSYEQYF	TGTGCCAGCTCACCAGCGGGGGAGAGCTCCTACGAGCAGTACTTC